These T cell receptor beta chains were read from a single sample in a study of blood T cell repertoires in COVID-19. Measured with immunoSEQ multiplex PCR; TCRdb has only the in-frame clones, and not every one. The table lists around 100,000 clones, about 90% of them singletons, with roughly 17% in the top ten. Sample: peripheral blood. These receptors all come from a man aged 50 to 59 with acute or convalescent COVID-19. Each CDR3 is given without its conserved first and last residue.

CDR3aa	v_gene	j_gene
AISVTTGEAF	TRBV10-3	TRBJ1-1
ASSLGSYYEQY	TRBV19	TRBJ2-7
ASSRGQGNTEAF	TRBV5-1	TRBJ1-1
ASRETGATNEKLF	TRBV2	TRBJ1-4
ASSTGPDGTSGNTIY	TRBV9	TRBJ1-3
ASSVSDGGGNTIY	TRBV7-2	TRBJ1-3
ASSLAQGSTGELF	TRBV5-1	TRBJ2-2
ASSPSNRATNEKLF	TRBV18	TRBJ1-4
ASSLGRGGTEAF	TRBV7-3	TRBJ1-1
ASSPTGNQETQY	TRBV7-2	TRBJ2-5
ASSSATGNTEAF	TRBV7-9	TRBJ1-1
ASSFTQRNEKLF	TRBV11-2	TRBJ1-4
ASSLALGGLQPF	TRBV27	TRBJ2-1
ASSAALGELF	TRBV12-3/TRBV12-4	TRBJ2-2
ASSPSGTGDTGELF	TRBV18	TRBJ2-2
ASSFLNYNEQF	TRBV7-2	TRBJ2-1
ASSLGLGQGDYGYT	TRBV5-4	TRBJ1-2
ASSPTVLYGYT	TRBV18	TRBJ1-2
ASTAHSNTYEQY	TRBV28	TRBJ2-7
ASSRQGAANTEAF	TRBV18	TRBJ1-1
ASSRTGWSEKLF	TRBV18	TRBJ1-4
ASSLGTQNTGELF	TRBV11-2	TRBJ2-2
ASSVQPTNTEAF	TRBV5-1	TRBJ1-1
ASSITGGGNQPQH	TRBV7-2	TRBJ1-5
ASIRPGSGNTIY	TRBV2	TRBJ1-3
ASSLFWTGGANTGELF	TRBV5-1	TRBJ2-2
ASSLYGTEQF	TRBV7-3	TRBJ2-1
ASSGMTGGVYGYT	TRBV9	TRBJ1-2
ASSLASGSGGVTQY	TRBV7-9	TRBJ2-3
ASSMGQSLNQPQH	TRBV19	TRBJ1-5
ASSSRTGAYNEQF	TRBV6-5	TRBJ2-1
ASSQEFPDSTDTQY	TRBV3-1/TRBV3-2	TRBJ2-3
ASSQDSGGHYGYT	TRBV4-3	TRBJ1-2
AWGGGRAYYT	TRBV30	TRBJ1-2
ASSEARGIGQPQH	TRBV6-1	TRBJ1-5
ASSIVGGVLTEAF	TRBV19	TRBJ1-1
ASSSSRYDGYT	TRBV7-6	TRBJ1-2
ASSAQGTNTEAF	TRBV27	TRBJ1-1
ASIRGRGDNGYT	TRBV7-9	TRBJ1-2
ASNQRGTIY	TRBV11-2	TRBJ1-3
ASSLVGFSGNTIY	TRBV7-8	TRBJ1-3
ASSEVHLNQPQH	TRBV6-1	TRBJ1-5
ASSFPSGANVLT	TRBV11-2	TRBJ2-6
ASSPGTGINQPQH	TRBV27	TRBJ1-5
ASSPGDRVAYNEQF	TRBV11-2	TRBJ2-1
ASSTGLAGPSDTQY	TRBV5-1	TRBJ2-3
ATSRDRTNYGYT	TRBV15	TRBJ1-2
ASSLSPPGQGTSPLH	TRBV27	TRBJ1-6
ASSEGGRTYEQY	TRBV19	TRBJ2-7
ASSWTGGHTDTQY	TRBV5-1	TRBJ2-3
ASSQLLTGPNTEAF	TRBV18	TRBJ1-1
ASSLSGTNEKLF	TRBV7-9	TRBJ1-4
ASSDRDRTNEKLF	TRBV9	TRBJ1-4